This TCR beta chain was observed in a study of blood T cell repertoires in COVID-19. Germline assignment: CDR1 SGHTA and CDR2 FQGNSA. The CDR3 extends over 13 amino acids. The V end lost 5 bases, the J end lost 2 bases, and 9 bases lay between the germline ends. TCRdb's table, derived via immunoSEQ multiplex PCR, lists solely in-frame clones and lacks some. The sample lists around 250,000 clones, approximately 90% occurring once. This TCR came from a woman in her twenties or thirties who had recovered from COVID-19. The sequencing sample was made of PBMCs or T cells enriched from blood (not recorded which). J is TRBJ2-5 and V is TRBV7-2; D uncertain. As DNA, the CDR3 is TGTGCCAGCAGCCAGTACCCTCAAGAGACCCAGTACTTC. It specifies CASSQYPQETQYF. Combining the CDR3 with reference TRBV7-2 and TRBJ2-5 gives the whole variable domain GAGVSQSPSNKVTEKGKDVELRCDPISGHTALYWYRQSLGQGLEFLIYFQGNSAPDKSGLPSDRFSAERTGGSVSTLTIQRTQQEDSAVYLCASSQYPQETQYFGPGTRLLVL.